The present entry profiles one T cell receptor beta chain with its context. Antigen unknown. Described treatment: oral pan-JAK inhibitor, 5-10 mg twice daily. Peripheral blood and lesional scalp punch biopsies were taken from alopecia areata patients. RNA was extracted and reverse transcribed into cDNA as the sequencing template. Measured with immunoSEQ multiplex PCR; TCRdb has only the in-frame clones, and not every one. The repertoire holds more than 150,000 clones, approximately 49% seen once, with 10% in the top ten. The data originate from a study of CD8+ T cells in alopecia areata. Background on the study: Severity scoring for treated patients was based on the percentage of affected scalp area. Study-level points and caveats: Higher clonality than in normal scalp was seen in lesional scalp, especially alopecia totalis/universalis.

The CDR3 is 13 amino acids. Germline assignment: CDR1 MNHEY and CDR2 SMNVEV (reference sequence). Trimming took off 5 bases at V and 4 bases at J, with 11 bases between the two ends. Sequenced here: CD8+ T cells sorted from blood, sampled around week 54, from a patient treated with tofacitinib. The receptor was isolated from a human donor with alopecia areata. The chain joins TRBV27 to TRBJ1-2; unclear D gene. The CDR3 nucleotides read TGTGCCAGCAGTACCCTTCGTAGCTATGGCTACACCTTC. This gives the protein CASSTLRSYGYTF.